These 12 T cell receptor beta chains came from one sample sequenced in a study of early T cells in non-severe SARS-CoV-2 infection. One entry per CDR3 protein results from TCRdb running MiXCR on the 5' RACE reads. The sample holds almost 30,000 distinct CDR3 sequences, about 6.1% seen once. The sequenced sample was whole blood. These receptors were collected from an adult who was a healthcare worker with PCR-confirmed SARS-CoV-2 infection or an uninfected control (not recorded which).

In its sample, this clonotype was seen many times. This chain links TRBV10-1 with TRBJ2-7; 10 bases agree with TRBD1. Germline lookup yields CDR1 WNHNN and CDR2 SYGVQD (reference sequence). Trimming removed 8 bases from V and 10 bases from J; junction bases left unmatched: 5. This CDR3 spans 11 amino acids. The CDR3 DNA sequence: TGCGCCAGCGGACAGGGGGAATATCAGTACTTC. Its protein product is CASGQGEYQYF.

CDR3 DNA: TGTGCCAGCAGCCAAGGGTCCGGCTCTGGGGCCAACGTCCTGACTTTC. It specifies CASSQGSGSGANVLTF. This rearrangement joins TRBV7-9 to TRBJ2-6; D is unclear. Trimming took off 5 bases at V and 0 bases at J, with 11 bases between the two ends. Germline values: CDR1 SEHNR, CDR2 FQNEAQ (reference sequence). The CDR3 covers 16 residues.

This clonotype has a count of ten or more. V is TRBV14 and J is TRBJ2-3; 7 bases match TRBD2. With 6 bases clipped from V and 4 bases from J, the junction kept 4 bases outside the gene matches. CDR1 and CDR2 from the germline V gene are SGHDN and FVKESK. CDR3 length: 13 residues. The CDR3 loop reads CASSLRGADTQYF. For the CDR3, the DNA is TGTGCCAGCAGTCTCCGGGGGGCAGATACGCAGTATTTT.

This clonotype occurred many times. The chain carries TRBV28 and TRBJ2-5, with 7 bases matching TRBD2. CDR1 is MDHEN and CDR2 is SYDVKM in the germline V gene. After removal of 4 bases from V and 5 bases from J, the junction contained 7 bases not matched to a gene. CDR3 size: 14 residues. The CDR3 reads CASSSQRGRETQYF. In DNA form, the CDR3 reads TGTGCCAGCAGTTCCCAGCGGGGTCGGGAGACCCAGTACTTC.

The chain couples TRBV12-3 or TRBV12-4 to TRBJ2-1; D is tentatively TRBD1 or TRBD2 (6 bases each). This CDR3 spans 14 amino acids. Trimming removed 3 bases at V and 7 bases at J, with 13 bases between. As DNA, the CDR3 is TGTGCCAGCAGTTTTTCGGGGGCACTAAATGAGCAGTTCTTC. Translated: CASSFSGALNEQFF.

There are many counts of this clonotype. This chain joins TRBV20-1 and TRBJ2-2, with D possibly being TRBD2 (5 bases). The germline V gene has CDR1 DFQATT and CDR2 SNEGSKA (reference sequence). With 2 bases removed from V and 7 bases from J, the gap between germline ends came to 26 bases. The length of the CDR3 is 18 residues. The CDR3 bases are TGCAGTGCTAGATCGCCGTCGTTCTTCGAGGGATATAGCGGGGAGCTGTTTTTT. It codes for CSARSPSFFEGYSGELFF.

This clonotype turned up a few times. The chain is built from TRBV27 and TRBJ1-2; 7 positions match TRBD1. The CDR3 runs to 13 residues. V shed 6 bases, J shed 8 bases, and the junction held 9 bases outside the gene matches. CDR1 and CDR2 from the germline V gene are MNHEY and SMNVEV (reference sequence). The CDR3 loop is CASSQVRQGGYTF. In DNA form, the CDR3 reads TGTGCCAGCAGCCAGGTTAGACAGGGCGGCTACACCTTC.

A single count supports this clonotype. This may arise from a read error, as a much more abundant clone is one base away. The CDR3 sequence is CASSLRSTGAKVLTF. CDR3 nucleotides: TGTGCCAGCAGTTTACGGTCGACAGGGGCCAAGGTCCTGACTTTC. V and J are TRBV28 and TRBJ2-6; 8 bases match TRBD1. The CDR3 has 15 amino acids. Germline V gene sequence: CDR1 MDHEN, CDR2 SYDVKM.

The CDR3 nucleotides read TGTGCCAGCAGCTTAAGCGGGGATTCACCCCTCCACTTT. Translation gives CASSLSGDSPLHF. The V and J genes are TRBV7-3 and TRBJ1-6, with unresolved D. CDR3 length: 13 residues. CDR1 and CDR2 (germline): SGHTA, FQGTGA. V dropped 1 base and J dropped 8 bases, with 6 bases sitting between them.

This chain uses TRBV9 with TRBJ1-2, with 7 bases fitting TRBD1. With V trimmed by 2 bases and J by 2 bases, 3 bases remained unmatched. This CDR3 region has 14 residues. CDR1 and CDR2 (germline): SGDLS, YYNGEE. In DNA, the CDR3 is TGTGCCAGCAGCGTGGGGGACAGCAACTATGGCTACACCTTC. Its protein product is CASSVGDSNYGYTF.

This clonotype showed up many times. The genes are TRBV2 and TRBJ2-7; 9 positions match TRBD1. Looked up from germline, CDR1 is SNHLY and CDR2 is FYNNEI. The CDR3 covers 17 residues. With 6 bases clipped from V and 4 bases from J, the junction kept 16 bases outside the gene matches. The CDR3 here is CASRKGQGLRKGYEQYF. In DNA, the CDR3 is TGTGCCAGCAGGAAAGGACAGGGGCTGCGGAAGGGGTACGAGCAGTACTTC. Full variable domain (outside the CDR3, taken from reference TRBV2 and TRBJ2-7): EPEVTQTPSHQVTQMGQEVILRCVPISNHLYFYWYRQILGQKVEFLVSFYNNEISEKSEIFDDQFSVERPDGSNFTLKIRSTKLEDSAMYFCASRKGQGLRKGYEQYFGPGTRLTVT.

This clonotype was recorded many times. The chain couples TRBV5-6 to TRBJ2-1; maybe TRBD2 (5 bases). Germline V lookup: CDR1 SGHDT, CDR2 YYEEEE. Trimming took off 3 bases at V and 10 bases at J, with 14 bases between the two ends. This CDR3 has 13 residues. The CDR3 sequence: CASSWTSRGEQFF. Written as DNA, the CDR3 is TGTGCCAGCAGCTGGACTTCTCGAGGGGAGCAGTTCTTC.